The 5 T cell receptor beta chains given below trace back to one sample, sequenced in a study of CD8 T cells in Susac syndrome. An amount of RNA that ranged from roughly 0.5 to 1 ug was reverse transcribed with random hexamers. TCRdb re-analysed the immunoSEQ multiplex PCR reads in MiXCR, keeping a single row per CDR3 protein. The table shows about 140,000 distinct CDR3 sequences, with 95% occurring only once. The sample taken for sequencing was CD4+ T cells from PBMCs. Every receptor here comes from a human donor with multiple sclerosis.

V gene TRBV24-1 combines with J gene TRBJ2-5; maybe TRBD2 (6 bases). The CDR3 loop spans 13 amino acids. The V end lost 7 bases, the J end lost 4 bases, and 12 bases lay between the germline ends. Germline values: CDR1 KGHDR, CDR2 SFDVKD. In DNA form, the CDR3 reads TGTGCCACCAGCCGGTACGGGGGAGAGACCCAGTACTTC. Translation gives CATSRYGGETQYF.

The CDR3 nucleotides are TGTGCCATCAGCCCCGACTTACATGAGCAGTTCTTC. Residues: CAISPDLHEQFF. This chain links TRBV10-3 with TRBJ2-1, with no clear D. V lost 6 bases and J 8 bases, leaving 11 bases between the germline ends. The CDR3 covers 12 residues. Germline-derived CDR1 and CDR2 are ENHRY and SYGVKD.

This clonotype has just one count. The V and J genes are TRBV29-1 and TRBJ2-3, with TRBD2 identical over 13 bases. V gave up 7 bases and J gave up 1 base; unmatched junction bases: 5. The germline gives CDR1 SQVTM, CDR2 ANQGSEA. The CDR3 sequence is 15 residues long. The CDR3 region is CSAGLAGVGTDTQYF. The CDR3, as DNA: TGCAGCGCCGGACTAGCGGGGGTCGGCACAGATACGCAGTATTTT.

The V gene is TRBV12-3 or TRBV12-4, the J gene TRBJ1-1; D is unclear. This CDR3 region has 15 residues. V gave up 4 bases and J gave up 3 bases, with 15 bases separating them. CDR3 residues: CASSSRGRQYTEAFF. CDR3 in DNA: TGTGCCAGCAGTTCCCGGGGTAGGCAATACACTGAAGCTTTCTTT.

The V gene is TRBV19, the J gene TRBJ2-7; a weak D match, TRBD1 (6 bases). V was pared by 3 bases and J by 7 bases, with 13 bases between. CDR3 length: 13 residues. Germline assignment: CDR1 LNHDA and CDR2 SQIVND (reference sequence). This CDR3 is CASSMNRAGEQYF. In DNA, the CDR3 is TGTGCCAGTAGTATGAACAGGGCCGGGGAGCAGTACTTC. Using reference TRBV19 and TRBJ2-7 for the parts outside the CDR3, the full variable domain is DGGITQSPKYLFRKEGQNVTLSCEQNLNHDAMYWYRQDPGQGLRLIYYSQIVNDFQKGDIAEGYSVSREKKESFPLTVTSAQKNPTAFYLCASSMNRAGEQYFGPGTRLTVT.